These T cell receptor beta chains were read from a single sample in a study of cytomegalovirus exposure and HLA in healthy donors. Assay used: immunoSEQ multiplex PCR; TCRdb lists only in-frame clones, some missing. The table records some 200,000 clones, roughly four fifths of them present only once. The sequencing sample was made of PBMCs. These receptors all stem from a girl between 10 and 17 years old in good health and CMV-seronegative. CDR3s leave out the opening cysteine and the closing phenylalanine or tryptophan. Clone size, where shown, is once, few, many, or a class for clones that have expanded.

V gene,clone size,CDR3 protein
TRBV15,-,ATSEAGGTYEQY
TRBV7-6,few,ASSTSGQSYNEQF
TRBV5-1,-,ASSTSGQGFYGYT
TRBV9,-,ASSGATAANEKLF
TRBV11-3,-,ASSSRLAGGPKF
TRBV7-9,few,ASSPPQGSTYEQY
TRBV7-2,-,ASSLRHGYT
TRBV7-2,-,ASSPDRGSDTQY
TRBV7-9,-,ASRQKQGPSGANVLT
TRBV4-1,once,ASSQLGLITDTQY
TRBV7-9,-,ASSLGPERELEKLF
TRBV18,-,ASSPTPGPQGWSNQPQH
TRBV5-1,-,ASSLTSGNTGELF
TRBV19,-,ASSIGSSYNEQF
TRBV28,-,ASSFGTAPRH